This entry concerns a single T cell receptor (beta chain). The source of the sample is a study of OX40 agonist ivuxolimab in advanced cancers. The CDR3 runs 13 residues. Germline loops: CDR1 MNHEY, CDR2 SMNVEV (reference sequence). Losses at the gene ends were 6 bases for V and 6 bases for J; bases not matched to a gene: 7. Measured with immunoSEQ multiplex PCR; TCRdb has only the in-frame clones, and not every one. This sample has 75,000 to 90,000 clones; 90% to 95% occur once, and the top ten carry around 1.1%. Sequencing used CD4+ or CD8+ T cells sorted from blood, obtained in a trial of the OX40 agonist ivuxolimab. This chain connects TRBV27 to TRBJ1-2; TRBD1 agrees at 7 bases. The source of this sequence is an adult with an advanced solid tumor such as melanoma, head and neck, liver or kidney cancer. The CDR3 here is CASRFRGGDGYTF. As DNA, the CDR3 is TGTGCCAGCAGATTCAGGGGGGGAGATGGCTACACCTTC.